A selection of T cell receptor beta chains follows, all from one sample in a study of T cell responses to AZD1222 COVID-19 vaccine. The method was immunoSEQ multiplex PCR; TCRdb's version includes in-frame clones alone and lacks a portion of them. The table records about 140,000 clones, roughly 90% of them present only once. The sample here was peripheral blood, taken 28 days after the second AZD1222 dose. These receptors originate from an adult who received the AZD1222 COVID-19 vaccine. Both conserved end residues are part of each CDR3. Each record gives: V gene, J gene, D gene, clone size, CDR3 DNA, CDR3 protein. The D gene is left open where the match is weak. Part of the rows lack a size; the others show once, few, many or a class for expanded clones.

TRBV3-1/TRBV3-2	TRBJ2-1	-	-	TGTGCCAGCAGCCAAGTAATAGACAACAATGAGCAGTTCTTC	CASSQVIDNNEQFF
TRBV7-8	TRBJ2-7	-	-	TGTGCCAGCAGCTTAGAGGCGTGGGGGACGGCCTACGAGCAGTACTTC	CASSLEAWGTAYEQYF
TRBV9	TRBJ2-5	TRBD1	-	TGTGCCAGCAGCCCAACGGACAGGGGGTGGGAGACCCAGTACTTC	CASSPTDRGWETQYF
TRBV28	TRBJ1-2	-	-	TGTGCCAGCAGTTCGGCAGGAGTAAGTCAACATGGCTACACCTTC	CASSSAGVSQHGYTF
TRBV19	TRBJ1-1	-	-	TGTGCCAGTAGTATAGGGCGGCTGGACACTGAAGCTTTCTTT	CASSIGRLDTEAFF
TRBV28	TRBJ1-1	-	-	TGTGCCAGCCTCAGGGACGAGAAGGGCAACACTGAAGCTTTCTTT	CASLRDEKGNTEAFF
TRBV29-1	TRBJ2-1	-	-	TGCAGCGTTGAAGCTCCTGACAGGAGCTCCTACAATGAGCAGTTCTTC	CSVEAPDRSSYNEQFF
TRBV9	TRBJ2-4	-	-	TGTGCCAGCAGCCAAGGGACCCGCAAAAACATTCAGTACTTC	CASSQGTRKNIQYF
TRBV9	TRBJ1-3	-	few	TGTGCCAGCAGAGGGAATGGAAACACCATATATTTT	CASRGNGNTIYF
TRBV3-1/TRBV3-2	TRBJ1-3	-	-	TGTGCCAGCAGCCAAGAATGGGGCCGGGGATGTGGAAACACCATATATTTT	CASSQEWGRGCGNTIYF
TRBV5-6	TRBJ1-1	-	-	TGTGCCAGCAGCTTAGGTATGGACCAGCGGGTAGTTGAGGCTTTCTTT	CASSLGMDQRVVEAFF
TRBV5-4	TRBJ1-5	TRBD1	few	TGTGCCAGCAGCGTTTCAGGGGGCGCAAGCAATCAGCCCCAGCATTTT	CASSVSGGASNQPQHF
TRBV28	TRBJ1-2	-	-	TGTGCCAGCAGTCCATCGGTGGGATATGGCTACACCTTC	CASSPSVGYGYTF
TRBV4-2	TRBJ1-5	-	-	TGTGCCAGCAGCCACCCGGGAGGACAGCCCCAGCATTTT	CASSHPGGQPQHF
TRBV7-2	TRBJ2-1	-	-	TGTGCCAGCAGCTCGGCCGTCAGGGAGTTCTTC	CASSSAVREFF
TRBV25-1	TRBJ2-5	-	-	TGTGCCAGCGATAAGGACAAGCAAGAGACCCAGTACTTC	CASDKDKQETQYF
TRBV7-2	TRBJ2-7	-	-	TGTGCCAGCAGTCAGAGCCGCGGGGTACACGAGCAGTACTTC	CASSQSRGVHEQYF
TRBV6-7	TRBJ1-5	-	-	TGTGCCAGCAGTTTAGGGGAACGGCCCCAGCATTTT	CASSLGERPQHF
TRBV18	TRBJ2-1	-	-	TGTGCCAGCTCACCAACTGCAGGGTGGGAGCAGTTCTTC	CASSPTAGWEQFF